The T cell receptor (beta chain) under discussion was sequenced for a study of blood T cell repertoires in COVID-19. Some clones are missing from TCRdb's copy, which holds only in-frame ones; the method was immunoSEQ multiplex PCR. This sample has about 28,000 clones, with about three quarters found just once. A remark on this clone: The junction shows a germline mismatch at one end, possibly a read error.

Germline CDR1 LNHNV, CDR2 YYDKDF (reference sequence). The CDR3 spans 19 residues. Sequencing input: peripheral blood. The J gene is TRBJ2-3, the V gene TRBV15; tentative D call: TRBD1 (6 bases). This receptor was taken from a boy younger than 10 with active or convalescent COVID-19. CDR3 coding DNA: TGTGCCACCAGAAGACCGACAGGACGGTACAGCGGTAGCAAAGATACGCAGTATTTT. This gives the protein CATRRPTGRYSGSKDTQYF.